The rows below give T cell receptor beta chains drawn from one sample of a study of glioma-infiltrating T cells. TCRdb called the multiplex PCR reads again in MiXCR, with one record for every CDR3 protein. Among about 200,000 distinct CDR3 sequences listed, approximately 30% were seen once. Sequencing input: glioma tissue, nonneoplastic brain tissue, or PBMCs (not recorded which). The source is a human donor with low-grade glioma or glioblastoma, undergoing nonglioma brain surgery, or in good health (not recorded which). Each CDR3 is given with its conserved first and last residue. The D gene is left open where the match is weak. Only part of the rows carry a size: once, few, many, or a class if the clone is expanded.

TRBD2	few	TRBV7-2	TRBJ2-7	TGTGCCAGCAGCTTCGTGGGGACTAGCGGATACGAGCAGTACTTC	CASSFVGTSGYEQYF
-	-	TRBV5-1	TRBJ2-3	TGCGCCAGCGGCTTGGACAAGAGCACAGATACGCAGTATTTT	CASGLDKSTDTQYF
TRBD1	-	TRBV7-9	TRBJ2-7	TGTGCCAGCAACCTGGGGGGGACAGGGGGCGAGCAGTACTTC	CASNLGGTGGEQYF
TRBD1	many	TRBV4-3	TRBJ1-5	TGCGCCAGCAGCCACGGGACAGGGGTGAGCAATCAGCCCCAGCATTTT	CASSHGTGVSNQPQHF
TRBD1	-	TRBV11-2	TRBJ2-7	TGTGCCAGCAGCTTAAACGTTGAACAGGGGGCGTACGAGCAGTACTTC	CASSLNVEQGAYEQYF
-	many	TRBV28	TRBJ1-6	TGTGCCAGCAGTTTAGAACGGGCCCCTAATTTACCCCTCCACTTT	CASSLERAPNLPLHF
-	many	TRBV4-3	TRBJ1-5	TGCGCCAGCAGCGTGCATGGGGGCAATCAGCCCCAGCATTTT	CASSVHGGNQPQHF
-	many	TRBV19	TRBJ1-5	TGTGCCAGTAGTATGGGCCAGGGCGGCAATCAGCCCCAGCATTTT	CASSMGQGGNQPQHF
-	-	TRBV27	TRBJ1-2	-	CASIFGTGTVYGYHF
-	many	TRBV18	TRBJ2-2	TGTGCCAGCTCACCACTCCAGGGGACCGGGGAGCTGTTTTTT	CASSPLQGTGELFF
-	many	TRBV19	TRBJ1-5	TGTGCCAGTAGTATAGACAGGGATAGCAATCAGCCCCAGCATTTT	CASSIDRDSNQPQHF
TRBD2	many	TRBV28	TRBJ2-7	TGTGCCAGCAGACTAGCGGGAAACTACGAGCAGTACTTC	CASRLAGNYEQYF
TRBD1	many	TRBV24-1	TRBJ2-3	TGTGCCACCAGTGACCCTGGACAGGGCACAGATACGCAGTATTTT	CATSDPGQGTDTQYF
-	many	TRBV28	TRBJ1-2	TGTGCCAGCAGTTCCCGAGCCATTTGGGTCTATGGCTACACCTTC	CASSSRAIWVYGYTF
-	many	TRBV19	TRBJ1-5	TGTGCCAGTAGTATAGAAGGCATCCCTAGCAATCAGCCCCAGCATTTT	CASSIEGIPSNQPQHF
-	many	TRBV6-2/TRBV6-3	TRBJ2-1	TGTGCCAGCAACCTTAGGGCGAGCTCCTACAATGAGCAGTTCTTC	CASNLRASSYNEQFF
TRBD2	-	TRBV6-2/TRBV6-3	TRBJ2-1	TGTGCCAGCAGCCACGGGACTAGCGGGAATGAGCAGTTCTTC	CASSHGTSGNEQFF
-	-	TRBV3-1	TRBJ2-3	TGTGCCAGCAGCCAAGCTTTACTAGAAAGCACAGATACGCAGTATTTT	CASSQALLESTDTQYF
-	many	TRBV6-6	TRBJ2-3	TGTGCCAGCAGTTACAAAGGGGGAGGCACAGATACGCAGTATTTT	CASSYKGGGTDTQYF
TRBD2	few	TRBV7-9	TRBJ2-5	TGTGCCAGCGGAGGACTAGCGGGAGTTCTCCGGGAGACCCAGTACTTC	CASGGLAGVLRETQYF
-	many	TRBV7-6	TRBJ2-7	TGTGCCAGCGGACCCGTGCGGAATGAGCAGTACTTC	CASGPVRNEQYF
-	many	TRBV4-1	TRBJ1-1	TGCGCCAGCAGCCAAGATGACGGGCAGGCGTGGCTTATGAACACTGAAGCTTTCTTT	CASSQDDGQAWLMNTEAFF
TRBD2	many	TRBV20-1	TRBJ2-7	TGCAGTGCTCAGGCTTACCCGACTAGCGGGAGTAACGAGCAGTACTTC	CSAQAYPTSGSNEQYF
-	many	TRBV4-1	TRBJ1-1	TGCGCCAGCAGCCCCACCGGGAGGGGATACACTGAAGCTTTCTTT	CASSPTGRGYTEAFF
TRBD2	few	TRBV10-3	TRBJ2-3	TGTGCCATCAGTCTAGCGGGAGGGATCACAGATACGCAGTATTTT	CAISLAGGITDTQYF
-	once	TRBV20-1	TRBJ2-7	TGCAGTGCTAGAGGGGAGATGCCTCTTATATACTACGAGCAGTACTTC	CSARGEMPLIYYEQYF
TRBD2	many	TRBV7-8	TRBJ2-5	TGTGCCAGCAGCCCTCTAGAAGGGAGGGTCGGGTCAGAAGAGACCCAGTACTTC	CASSPLEGRVGSEETQYF
TRBD2	-	TRBV7-9	TRBJ2-7	TGTGCCAGCAGCTTAGGCGGGAGGGGGTACGAGCAGTACTTC	CASSLGGRGYEQYF
-	-	TRBV6-5	TRBJ1-5	TGTGCCAGCAGCTTGGGAGACACTAGCAATCAGCCCCAGCATTTT	CASSLGDTSNQPQHF
-	-	TRBV6-1	TRBJ2-2	TGTGCCAGCAGTCTACGAAACGCGGCCAACACCGGGGAGCTGTTTTTT	CASSLRNAANTGELFF
-	many	TRBV5-4	TRBJ2-7	TGTGCCAGCAGCGCAAAGGGCTACGAGCAGTACTTC	CASSAKGYEQYF
-	-	TRBV11-1	TRBJ2-3	TGTGCCAGCAGGCCTCGGGGACACAGGACAGATACGCAGTATTTT	CASRPRGHRTDTQYF
-	many	TRBV7-9	TRBJ1-1	TGTGCCAGCAGCTCCCCAGGATCCCCTGAAGCTTTCTTT	CASSSPGSPEAFF
-	few	TRBV29-1	TRBJ2-5	TGCAGCGTTGAAGACAGGGGACAAGGAGAGACCCAGTACTTC	CSVEDRGQGETQYF
-	few	TRBV11-2	TRBJ2-7	TGTGCCAGCAGCTTAGATCGCAGTGACGAGCAGTACTTC	CASSLDRSDEQYF
-	many	TRBV4-1	TRBJ2-1	TGCGCCAGCAGCTCAAGTTCCCTAGGAATCTTGGGACCTGAGCAGTTCTTC	CASSSSSLGILGPEQFF
-	-	TRBV29-1	TRBJ1-2	TGCAGCGTTCCCGGTGCGTTTCCTGGCTACACCTTC	CSVPGAFPGYTF
TRBD1	-	TRBV27	TRBJ1-5	TGTTCCATCAGCCGTATCGACAGGGCAGATCAGCCACAGCATTTT	CSISRIDRADQPQHF
-	few	TRBV12-3/TRBV12-4	TRBJ2-2	TGTGCCAGCAGTTTATTCGCCACCGGGGAGCTGTTTTTT	CASSLFATGELFF
-	many	TRBV6-1	TRBJ1-1	TGTGCCAGCAGTGAATTGAGGAATTTAAACACTGAAGCTTTCTTT	CASSELRNLNTEAFF
-	many	TRBV6-1	TRBJ1-6	TGTGCCAGCAGTGAAGCCAGAGACCCACCCCTCCACTTT	CASSEARDPPLHF
TRBD2	-	TRBV20-1	TRBJ2-3	TGCAGTGCCCTGACTAGCGGGAGATGGGGCACAGATACGCAGTATTTT	CSALTSGRWGTDTQYF
-	many	TRBV6-1	TRBJ2-2	TGTGCCAGCAGAAACTTCAGGGTGGGCTGGACCGGGGAGCTGTTTTTT	CASRNFRVGWTGELFF
TRBD2	many	TRBV7-2	TRBJ2-1	TGTGCCAGCAGCACCCTAGCGGAGTCCAATGAGCAGTTCTTC	CASSTLAESNEQFF
-	-	TRBV5-1	TRBJ2-1	TGCGCCAGCAGCTGTCAAGACAATGAGCAGTTCTTC	CASSCQDNEQFF
-	many	TRBV20-1	TRBJ1-2	TGCAGTGCCAGGAGGGGGGAGGTCTATGGCTACACCTTC	CSARRGEVYGYTF
TRBD1	-	TRBV4-3	TRBJ2-1	TGCGCCAGCAGCACACCGACAGGGGGCCCTTTCAGCTCCTACAATGAGCAGTTCTTC	CASSTPTGGPFSSYNEQFF
TRBD1	many	TRBV6-2/TRBV6-3	TRBJ2-7	TGTGCCAGCATGGCCTACGGGACAGGGGGCTACGAGCAGTACTTC	CASMAYGTGGYEQYF
-	many	TRBV12-3/TRBV12-4	TRBJ1-4	TGTGCCAGCGGTAAGGACGGATCTAATGAAAAACTGTTTTTT	CASGKDGSNEKLFF
-	once	TRBV27	TRBJ1-1	TGTGCCAGCAGTTCATACAGGAGGAACACTGAAGCTTTCTTT	CASSSYRRNTEAFF
TRBD1	many	TRBV4-3	TRBJ2-7	TGCGCCAGCAGCCAGGGACAGGGGACCCCCTACGAGCAGTACTTC	CASSQGQGTPYEQYF
TRBD1	many	TRBV27	TRBJ2-7	TGTGCCAGCAGTTTAATGACAGGGACAATCTACGAGCAGTACTTC	CASSLMTGTIYEQYF
-	few	TRBV18	TRBJ1-2	TGTGCCAGCTCACCGGACAGCTCTGTCTATGGCTACACCTTC	CASSPDSSVYGYTF